This paragraph reports one TCR beta chain. Its antigen is unknown. This sample is part of a study of shared clonotypes between healthy human individuals. The CDR3 is 14 residues long. Trimming took 1 base from V and 9 from J, leaving 13 bases between them. Germline V CDR1 and CDR2: SGHAT, FQNNGV. Study observations and caveats: The sole specimen, blood, was sampled, and tissue repertoires likely differ.

Only Caucasian adults living in Nashville, Tennessee made up the donor group. CD8 memory fractions consisted of CD45RO+ and CCR7-negative CD45RA+ TemRA cells together. It was at deep level that the assay was run. The repertoire was sequenced with immunoSEQ multiplex PCR; TCRdb's copy has only in-frame clones and lacks some. The table includes about 79,000 clones, roughly three fifths detected once. Sequences were obtained from memory CD8+ T cells sorted from blood. The sample's subset: CD45RO+ cells pooled with CCR7-negative TemRA cells. This chain links TRBV11-2 with TRBJ2-1; D is undetermined. The receptor was isolated from a man aged 30 to 45 in good health. The CDR3 DNA is TGTGCCAGCAGCTTAGGTGGTCAGTTCGGTGAGCAGTTCTTC. This translates into CASSLGGQFGEQFF.